This entry is about one TCR gamma chain. Its antigen is unknown. The CDR3 is 15 amino acids. With 3 bases clipped from V and 6 bases from J, the junction kept 10 bases outside the gene matches. The V gene's germline CDR1 is EGSNGY and CDR2 YDSYNSKV. RNA was extracted from the cells and then reverse transcribed. The CDR3 regions were amplified by multiplex PCR from V-gene primers to a constant-region primer. TCRdb re-processed the multiplex PCR reads via CATT. The sample has about 36,000 gamma-chain clones; around 21% are singletons. The source of the sample is a study of Vδ1+ human thymocytes. Whole-study findings and limits: Highly polyclonal TRG and TRD repertoires with Gaussian CDR3 length distributions appeared in thymus. Despite high sort purity, roughly 21% of thymic T cell receptor delta sequences were Vdelta2.

Alphabeta T cells were depleted, then CD3+ Vdelta1+ Vdelta2- thymocytes were FACS-sorted. The sample consisted of Vdelta1+ gamma-delta thymocytes from the thymus. Specified subset: FACS-sorted CD3+ TCRalphabeta- TCRVdelta1+ TCRVdelta2- thymocytes. The TCR comes from a girl under two years old who had congenital heart surgery. The V call is TRGV2, the J call TRGJP2. The CDR3 reads CATWDSSGGDWIKTF. The CDR3 DNA reads TGTGCCACCTGGGACTCCTCCGGGGGTGATTGGATCAAGACGTTT.